This TCR beta chain was identified in a study of cytomegalovirus exposure and HLA in healthy donors. Broader study findings: Some V segments, including TRBV6-2 and TRBV6-3, were excluded as indistinguishable.

With regard to this clone: No antigen is known for it.

The CDR3 has 16 amino acids. V gave up 3 bases and J gave up 6 bases; unmatched junction bases: 10. From germline, CDR1 is MNHEY and CDR2 SMNVEV (reference sequence). PCR involved 60 Vbeta and 13 Jbeta primers. Sequencing used immunoSEQ multiplex PCR; TCRdb keeps in-frame clones, though not all of them. Among just over 150,000 clones listed, 65% to 85% were seen once. The clonotype originates from a male donor in good health and CMV-seropositive. The specimen was PBMCs. The chain combines TRBV27 with TRBJ2-1, with TRBD1 matching over 8 bases. The CDR3 region has the DNA TGTGCCAGCAGTTTGAACAACAGGGGGGTCGGCAATGAGCAGTTCTTC. Its translation is CASSLNNRGVGNEQFF.